A single T cell receptor (beta chain) is shown here with its context. Its specificity is unknown. There was relapse after autologous stem cell transplantation in every patient, and there was variation in brentuximab vedotin exposure. Complete response, partial response or progressive disease constituted the best responses recorded. Measured with immunoSEQ multiplex PCR; TCRdb has only the in-frame clones, and not every one. The table records some 7,500 clones, around 84% of them present only once. The CDR3 length is 16 residues. The ends were cut back, 1 base at V and 9 bases at J, with 16 bases in the middle. The germline gives CDR1 LGHNA, CDR2 YNFKEQ. These data are taken from a study of PD-1 blockade in classical Hodgkin lymphoma. Points from the study as a whole: Individuals who commenced nivolumab within less than 1 year of ASCT were excluded. Reasons behind the repertoire differences stay unclear, perhaps disease activity or earlier therapy.

This TCR was sampled from a human donor with classical Hodgkin lymphoma. The starting material was peripheral blood mononuclear cells (PBMCs), obtained at baseline. This chain uses TRBV4-2 with TRBJ1-6, with D possibly TRBD1 on 5 matching bases. CDR3 residues: CASSQVPGVTASPLHF. CDR3 DNA sequence: TGTGCCAGCAGCCAAGTGCCGGGGGTAACGGCTTCACCCCTCCACTTT.